The 15 T cell receptor beta chains reported below all come from one sample, sequenced in a study of cytomegalovirus exposure and HLA in healthy donors. Primers included in the PCR were 60 Vbeta and 13 Jbeta primers. Profiling relied on immunoSEQ multiplex PCR, and the TCRdb table lists in-frame clones only, not all of them. This repertoire shows about 140,000 clones, about 80% found once; its top ten account for 1% to 1.5%. The sample comprised PBMCs. Receptors were obtained from a male donor in good health and CMV-seropositive.

V usage is TRBV19 and J usage is TRBJ2-5; TRBD2 agrees at 7 bases. This CDR3 region has 15 residues. V trimming: 5 bases; J trimming: 2 bases; junction bases outside the gene matches: 8. CDR1 is LNHDA, CDR2 SQIVND, per germline (reference sequence). The CDR3 bases are TGTGCCAGTAGTTTTGGGGGGGGGACTCAAGAGACCCAGTACTTC. Its protein product is CASSFGGGTQETQYF.

There are a few counts of this clone. Other DNA sequences in the sample encode the same CDR3. V gene TRBV21-1 combines with J gene TRBJ2-1; the DNA was not compared with TRBD2, the D call given in the table. TRBV21-1 is shown as a pseudogene. This CDR3 spans 17 amino acids. The CDR3 nucleotides read TGTGCCAGCAGCAAAAAAGGAGAGGAGGGTCAGCCCCATGAGCAGTTCTTC. Amino acids: CASSKKGEEGQPHEQFF.

The genes are TRBV9 and TRBJ2-1, with TRBD2 matching 14 bases. The V gene end was trimmed by 0 bases and the J gene end by 8 bases; junction bases not matched to a gene: 7. From germline, CDR1 is SGDLS and CDR2 YYNGEE. The CDR3 sequence is 17 residues long. This chain's CDR3 is CASSVARLAGGMDEQFF. The CDR3 DNA sequence: TGTGCCAGCAGCGTAGCCCGACTAGCGGGAGGGATGGATGAGCAGTTCTTC.

The chain carries TRBV7-3 and TRBJ2-2; 7 bases are shared with TRBD1. The CDR3 has 16 residues. Per the germline V gene, CDR1 is SGHTA and CDR2 is FQGTGA. The trim removed 2 bases at V and 4 bases at J, leaving 7 bases unmatched. CDR3 amino acids: CASSLQGDPSTGELFF. The DNA of the CDR3 is TGTGCCAGCAGCTTACAGGGGGATCCGAGCACCGGGGAGCTGTTTTTT.

V and J are TRBV28 and TRBJ2-7, with D unresolved. The CDR3 is 12 residues long. V gave up 3 bases and J gave up 2 bases, with 5 bases separating them. Germline assignment: CDR1 MDHEN and CDR2 SYDVKM. CDR3 in DNA: TGTGCCAGCAGTTTGACAACCTACGAGCAGTACTTC. This sequence encodes CASSLTTYEQYF.

This sequence joins TRBV6-5 and TRBJ1-1, with 8 bases identical to TRBD1. Trimming removed 2 bases from V and 5 bases from J; junction bases left unmatched: 4. This CDR3 has 14 residues. CDR1 and CDR2 from the germline V gene are MNHEY and SVGAGI. CDR3 DNA sequence: TGTGCCAGCAGTTACGACAGGGGAGGAACTGAAGCTTTCTTT. Translated: CASSYDRGGTEAFF.

V and J are TRBV7-8 and TRBJ1-5, with D unresolved. V lost 3 bases to trimming and J lost 6 bases, with 18 bases between them. The CDR3 totals 16 residues. CDR1 and CDR2 (germline): SGHVS, FQNEAQ. CDR3 nucleotides: TGTGCCAGCAGCTTGGGCCCGGACGGGGTTTTTCAGCCCCAGCATTTT. Its translation is CASSLGPDGVFQPQHF. The entire variable domain, with the rest obtained from reference TRBV7-8 and TRBJ1-5, is as follows: GAGVSQSPRYKVAKRGQDVALRCDPISGHVSLFWYQQALGQGPEFLTYFQNEAQLDKSGLPSDRFFAERPEGSVSTLKIQRTQQEDSAVYLCASSLGPDGVFQPQHFGDGTRLSIL.

The chain joins TRBV5-1 to TRBJ1-1, with D possibly TRBD1 on 5 matching bases. Trimming left V 4 bases short and J 0 bases short, with 19 bases between. The CDR3 sequence is 17 residues long. CDR1 SGHRS and CDR2 YFSETQ come from the germline V gene. The CDR3 sequence: CASSGGVGGEMNTEAFF. The DNA for the CDR3 is TGCGCCAGCAGCGGGGGGGTTGGGGGGGAAATGAACACTGAAGCTTTCTTT.

The chain links TRBV19 to TRBJ1-5; maybe TRBD1 (5 bases). The CDR3 consists of 15 residues. Germline CDR1 and CDR2: LNHDA and SQIVND (reference sequence). The ends were cut back, 0 bases at V and 1 base at J, with 7 bases in the middle. CDR3 residues: CASSIDAGSNQPQHF. Written as DNA, the CDR3 is TGTGCCAGTAGTATAGATGCAGGGAGCAATCAGCCCCAGCATTTT.

This clone occurred a few times. The junction differs from germline at one of its ends, possibly a read error. Here the CDR3 reads CSSSLGNRGYTHAEQYF. The DNA for the CDR3 is TGTTCCAGCAGCTTAGGGAACAGGGGGTATACCCATGCGGAGCAGTACTTC. This rearrangement joins TRBV7-9 to TRBJ2-7, with 8 bases aligning to TRBD1. Germline CDR1 and CDR2: SEHNR and FQNEAQ (reference sequence). The CDR3 is 17 residues long.

This clone has only one observation. The chain joins TRBV27 to TRBJ2-3; 9 bases map to TRBD1. The CDR3 has 17 amino acids. J gave up 3 bases and V 6 bases, and 13 bases lay outside the gene matches. Germline V gene data show CDR1 as MNHEY and CDR2 as SMNVEV (reference sequence). CDR3 protein: CASRPLYRGRRTDTQYF. CDR3 DNA sequence: TGTGCCAGCAGGCCACTTTACAGGGGGCGTAGAACAGATACGCAGTATTTT.

The J gene is TRBJ1-2, the V gene TRBV19; possible D gene TRBD1, 5 bases. The germline CDR1 and CDR2 sequences are LNHDA and SQIVND (reference sequence). Between the trimmed V and J ends, which lost 6 bases and 3 bases, there was a span of 17 bases. The CDR3 length is 15 residues. CDR3 sequence: CASRGTRVDDYGYTF. In DNA form, the CDR3 reads TGTGCCAGTAGAGGGACTCGGGTAGATGACTATGGCTACACCTTC.

V gene TRBV7-9 combines with J gene TRBJ1-2; 7 nucleotides align to TRBD1. This CDR3 is built from 13 residues. Germline assignment: CDR1 SEHNR and CDR2 FQNEAQ (reference sequence). The ends lost 5 bases at V and 3 bases at J; junction bases unmatched: 3. DNA for the CDR3: TGTGCCAGCAGCCAAGGGACAGACTATGGCTACACCTTC. Encoded protein: CASSQGTDYGYTF.

This chain connects TRBV9 to TRBJ2-3, with 12 positions matching TRBD2. Germline lookup yields CDR1 SGDLS and CDR2 YYNGEE. The CDR3 runs to 16 residues. Trimming removed 0 bases from V and 9 bases from J; junction bases left unmatched: 8. For the CDR3, the DNA is TGTGCCAGCAGCGTAGATACTAGCGGGAGGACGAAGACGCAGTATTTT. Its translation is CASSVDTSGRTKTQYF. Full variable domain (remainder filled in from reference TRBV9 and TRBJ2-3): DSGVTQTPKHLITATGQRVTLRCSPRSGDLSVYWYQQSLDQGLQFLIQYYNGEERAKGNILERFSAQQFPDLHSELNLSSLELGDSALYFCASSVDTSGRTKTQYFGPGTRLTVL.

The rearrangement joins TRBV15 to TRBJ2-7; a weak D match, TRBD2 (6 bases). V gave up 4 bases and J gave up 4 bases, with 11 bases separating them. The germline V gene has CDR1 LNHNV and CDR2 YYDKDF (reference sequence). The CDR3 loop spans 13 amino acids. The CDR3 reads CATSIDSGYEQYF. The CDR3 nucleotides are TGTGCCACCAGCATAGATAGCGGATACGAGCAGTACTTC.